This TCR beta chain was obtained from a study of identical twins. In TCRdb, the 5' RACE reads were re-called with MiXCR into one record per CDR3 protein. The sample holds 750,000 to 950,000 distinct CDR3 sequences, over 9% seen once. This clonotype showed up just a few times. The V and J ends lost 4 bases and 10 bases respectively, with 11 bases between them. The CDR3 has 12 amino acids. Germline CDR1 reads SGHVS; CDR2 reads FQNEAQ. The sample was also reused in another study, on yellow fever vaccine responses in identical twins.

The V and J genes are TRBV7-8 and TRBJ2-1; D possibly corresponds to TRBD2 (6 bases). Material for sequencing was PBMCs. The clonotype was recovered from a woman between 18 and 29 years old in good health. The CDR3: CASSSGRWEQFF. The DNA of the CDR3 is TGTGCCAGCAGCTCAGGGAGGTGGGAGCAGTTCTTC.